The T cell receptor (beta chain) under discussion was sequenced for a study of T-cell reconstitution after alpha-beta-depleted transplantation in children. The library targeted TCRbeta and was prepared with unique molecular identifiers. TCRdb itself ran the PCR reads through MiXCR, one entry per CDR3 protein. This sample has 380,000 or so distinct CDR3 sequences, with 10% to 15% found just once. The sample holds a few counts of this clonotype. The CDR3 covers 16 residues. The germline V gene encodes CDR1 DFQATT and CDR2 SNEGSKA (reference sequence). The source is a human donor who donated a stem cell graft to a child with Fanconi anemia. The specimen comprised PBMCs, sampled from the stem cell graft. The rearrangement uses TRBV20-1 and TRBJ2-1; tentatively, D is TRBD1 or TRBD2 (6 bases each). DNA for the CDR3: TGCAGCATAGCCATAATAGGGGGGTCCGGGAAAAATGAGCAGTTCTTC. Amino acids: CSIAIIGGSGKNEQFF.